Listed below are T cell receptor beta chains from one sample, sequenced in a study of cytomegalovirus exposure and HLA in healthy donors. TCRdb's copy holds only in-frame clones and misses some; the assay was immunoSEQ multiplex PCR. Here the sample spans approximately 190,000 clones, around 85% being singletons. Material: PBMCs. The receptors here all came from a middle-aged man in good health and CMV-seronegative. The conserved cysteine and the conserved F or W are not part of the CDR3 here.

V gene: TRBV7-2; J gene: TRBJ2-7; CDR3 protein: ASSFVQGGTEQY
V gene: TRBV10-1; J gene: TRBJ2-5; CDR3 protein: ASSDRDSQETQY
V gene: TRBV5-1; J gene: TRBJ1-1; CDR3 protein: ASSYRGTEAF
V gene: TRBV7-2; J gene: TRBJ2-7; CDR3 protein: ASSSDRGPYEQY
V gene: TRBV4-3; J gene: TRBJ2-2; CDR3 protein: ASSQMFTTLNTGELF
V gene: TRBV19; J gene: TRBJ1-3; CDR3 protein: ASREVSGNTIY
V gene: TRBV5-6; J gene: TRBJ2-7; CDR3 protein: ASRMRGSSYEQY
V gene: TRBV29-1; J gene: TRBJ2-5; CDR3 protein: SVDRGGETQY
V gene: TRBV5-1; J gene: TRBJ1-3; CDR3 protein: ASSSQRQGATGNTIY
V gene: TRBV5-6; J gene: TRBJ2-2; CDR3 protein: ASSFLTGRTGELF
V gene: TRBV7-9; J gene: TRBJ2-2; CDR3 protein: ASSFPWTRGAGELF
V gene: TRBV20-1; J gene: TRBJ2-3; CDR3 protein: STGAADTQY
V gene: TRBV5-1; J gene: TRBJ2-7; CDR3 protein: ASTAEWGRSEQY
V gene: TRBV10-3; J gene: TRBJ2-7; CDR3 protein: AISEAVYEQY
V gene: TRBV7-6; J gene: TRBJ1-1; CDR3 protein: ASSFAWGAEAF
V gene: TRBV4-3; J gene: TRBJ1-2; CDR3 protein: ASSPSGQANYGYT
V gene: TRBV4-1; J gene: TRBJ1-4; CDR3 protein: ASSQGQGESEKLF
V gene: TRBV5-6; J gene: TRBJ1-5; CDR3 protein: ASSFYEDYSNQPQH
V gene: TRBV6-1; J gene: NA; CDR3 protein: ASRTGGGFRYEQY
V gene: TRBV29-1; J gene: TRBJ2-1; CDR3 protein: SVEGRAGLSYNEQF
V gene: TRBV12-5; J gene: TRBJ1-2; CDR3 protein: ASGPPELRGHGYGYT
V gene: TRBV19; J gene: TRBJ2-7; CDR3 protein: ASSTGQGAYEQY
V gene: TRBV30; J gene: TRBJ2-1; CDR3 protein: AWTGDHEQF
V gene: TRBV2; J gene: TRBJ1-2; CDR3 protein: ASSKRGTEDGYT
V gene: TRBV18; J gene: TRBJ2-7; CDR3 protein: ASSNDRAEQY
V gene: TRBV4-2; J gene: TRBJ2-4; CDR3 protein: ASSQDEGDTKNIQY
V gene: TRBV7-2; J gene: TRBJ2-7; CDR3 protein: ASSLAPGFNEQY
V gene: TRBV2; J gene: TRBJ2-1; CDR3 protein: VSQRGKSMDEQF
V gene: TRBV14; J gene: TRBJ1-1; CDR3 protein: ASSRNRGRGTEAF
V gene: TRBV7-9; J gene: TRBJ2-7; CDR3 protein: ASSLLGLGEQY
V gene: TRBV6-4; J gene: TRBJ2-1; CDR3 protein: ASSYTGTGEVREQF
V gene: TRBV27; J gene: TRBJ2-7; CDR3 protein: ASSLGTGPTYEQY
V gene: TRBV5-4; J gene: TRBJ1-2; CDR3 protein: ASSLQGAAGYGYT
V gene: TRBV27; J gene: TRBJ1-1; CDR3 protein: ASSLFQGAEAF
V gene: TRBV27; J gene: TRBJ2-1; CDR3 protein: ASSATSGGYNEQF
V gene: TRBV29-1; J gene: TRBJ2-5; CDR3 protein: SVDKRQETQY
V gene: TRBV6-6; J gene: TRBJ1-1; CDR3 protein: ASIPSVDTEAF
V gene: TRBV13; J gene: TRBJ1-2; CDR3 protein: ASSFPGPGYT
V gene: TRBV2; J gene: TRBJ1-4; CDR3 protein: ASGTEEEKLF
V gene: TRBV7-2; J gene: TRBJ2-1; CDR3 protein: ASLGGRTGGNEQF
V gene: TRBV7-9; J gene: TRBJ2-7; CDR3 protein: ASSTDRGSYEQY
V gene: TRBV15; J gene: TRBJ2-2; CDR3 protein: ATSTRSGGAGTGELF
V gene: TRBV27; J gene: TRBJ2-7; CDR3 protein: ASSFGYGEQY
V gene: TRBV19; J gene: TRBJ1-1; CDR3 protein: ASSTSGDRTEAF
V gene: TRBV4-1; J gene: TRBJ2-5; CDR3 protein: ASSYGTGGQETQY
V gene: TRBV6-5; J gene: TRBJ2-7; CDR3 protein: ASSYRGSYEQY
V gene: TRBV4-1; J gene: TRBJ2-2; CDR3 protein: ASRLLAGVGGELF
V gene: TRBV29-1; J gene: TRBJ2-7; CDR3 protein: SVFGPGGTYEQY
V gene: TRBV9; J gene: TRBJ1-3; CDR3 protein: ASSSAPSSGNTIY
V gene: TRBV9; J gene: TRBJ2-3; CDR3 protein: ASSVTGQGGLDTQY
V gene: TRBV15; J gene: TRBJ1-2; CDR3 protein: ATSIRGWDGYT
V gene: TRBV19; J gene: TRBJ2-4; CDR3 protein: ASTPGPLRNIQY
V gene: TRBV7-9; J gene: TRBJ2-1; CDR3 protein: ASSLLAYNEQF
V gene: TRBV4-1; J gene: TRBJ1-2; CDR3 protein: ASSQGGVSGYT
V gene: TRBV30; J gene: TRBJ2-4; CDR3 protein: AWSRGTSGGAKNIQY